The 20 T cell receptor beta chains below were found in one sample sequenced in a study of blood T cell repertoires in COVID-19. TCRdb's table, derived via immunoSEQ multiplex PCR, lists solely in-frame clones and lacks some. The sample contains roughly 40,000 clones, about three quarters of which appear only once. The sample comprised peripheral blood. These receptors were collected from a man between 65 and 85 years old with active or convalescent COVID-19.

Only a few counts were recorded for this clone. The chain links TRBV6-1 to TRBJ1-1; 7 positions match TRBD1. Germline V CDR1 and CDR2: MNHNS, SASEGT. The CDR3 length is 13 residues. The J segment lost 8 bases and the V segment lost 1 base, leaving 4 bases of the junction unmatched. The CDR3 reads CASSEVSDREAFF. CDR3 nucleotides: TGTGCCAGCAGTGAAGTCTCGGACAGGGAAGCTTTCTTT.

As DNA, the CDR3 is TGCGCCAGCAGCCAAGAGGACGCGGGAGGAGGTGAAGCTTTCTTT. It codes for CASSQEDAGGGEAFF. This sequence joins TRBV4-1 and TRBJ1-1, with no clear D. Trimming pared 0 bases from V and 7 bases from J, leaving 15 bases between. CDR1 and CDR2 (germline): MGHRA, YSYEKL. CDR3 length: 15 residues.

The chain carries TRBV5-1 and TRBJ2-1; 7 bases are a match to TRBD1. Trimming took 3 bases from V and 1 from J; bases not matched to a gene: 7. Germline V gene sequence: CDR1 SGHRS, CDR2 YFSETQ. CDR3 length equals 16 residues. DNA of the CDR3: TGCGCCAGCAGCTCGGGACAGCTACAATCCTACAATGAGCAGTTCTTC. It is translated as CASSSGQLQSYNEQFF.

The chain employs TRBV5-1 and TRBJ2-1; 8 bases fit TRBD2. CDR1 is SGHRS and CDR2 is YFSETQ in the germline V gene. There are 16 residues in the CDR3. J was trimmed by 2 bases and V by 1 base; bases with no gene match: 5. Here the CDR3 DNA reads TGCGCCAGCAGCTTGAATTTCGGGGGGGCCTACAATGAGCAGTTCTTC. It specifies CASSLNFGGAYNEQFF.

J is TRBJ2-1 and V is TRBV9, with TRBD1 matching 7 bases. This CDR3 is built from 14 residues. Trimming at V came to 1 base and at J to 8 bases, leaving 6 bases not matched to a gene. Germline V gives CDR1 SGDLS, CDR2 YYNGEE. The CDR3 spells CASSVRATGDEQFF. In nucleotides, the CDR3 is TGTGCCAGCAGCGTAAGGGCTACAGGGGATGAGCAGTTCTTC.

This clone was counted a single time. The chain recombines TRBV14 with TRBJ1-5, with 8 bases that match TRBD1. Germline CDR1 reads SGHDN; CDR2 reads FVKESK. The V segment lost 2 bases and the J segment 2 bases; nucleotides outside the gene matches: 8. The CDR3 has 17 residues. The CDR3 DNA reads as TGTGCCAGCAGCCAAACTACAGGGGGGTCGGGCAATCAGCCCCAGCATTTT. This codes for CASSQTTGGSGNQPQHF.

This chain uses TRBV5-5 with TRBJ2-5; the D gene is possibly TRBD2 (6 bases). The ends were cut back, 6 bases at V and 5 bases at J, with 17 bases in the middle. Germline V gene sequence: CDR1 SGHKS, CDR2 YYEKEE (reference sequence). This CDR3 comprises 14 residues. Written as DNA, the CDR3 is TGTGCCAGCACTGGCGGGGCCTGGTCGGAGACCCAGTACTTC. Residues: CASTGGAWSETQYF.

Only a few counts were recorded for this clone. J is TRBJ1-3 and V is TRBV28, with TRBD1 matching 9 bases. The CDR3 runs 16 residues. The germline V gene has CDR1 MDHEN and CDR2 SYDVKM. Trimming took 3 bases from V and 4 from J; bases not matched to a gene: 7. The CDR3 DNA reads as TGTGCCAGCAGTTTGGGACAGGGAACGGCGGGAAACACCATATATTTT. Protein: CASSLGQGTAGNTIYF.

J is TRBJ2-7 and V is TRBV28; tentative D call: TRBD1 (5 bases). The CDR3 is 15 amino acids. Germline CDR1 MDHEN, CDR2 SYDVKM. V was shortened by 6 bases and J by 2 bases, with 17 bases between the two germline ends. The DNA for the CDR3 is TGTGCCAGCAGAAGAATTATAGCAGGGACCTACGAGCAGTACTTC. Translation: CASRRIIAGTYEQYF.

CDR3 sequence reads: CASSLEIGTGEAYEQYF. The DNA of the CDR3 is TGTGCCAGCAGCTTAGAGATCGGGACAGGGGAAGCCTACGAGCAGTACTTC. The rearrangement links TRBV13 to TRBJ2-7; TRBD1 matches at 10 bases. V shed 1 base and J 2 bases; nucleotides not matched to a gene: 8. Germline V gene data show CDR1 as PRHDT and CDR2 as FYEKMQ (reference sequence). CDR3 size: 17 residues. The whole variable domain, filled in from reference TRBV13 and TRBJ2-7, reads AAGVIQSPRHLIKEKRETATLKCYPIPRHDTVYWYQQGPGQDPQFLISFYEKMQSDKGSIPDRFSAQQFSDYHSELNMSSLELGDSALYFCASSLEIGTGEAYEQYFGPGTRLTVT.

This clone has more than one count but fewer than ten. The CDR3 sequence is CASSFEGYGYTF. CDR3 bases: TGTGCCAGCAGTTTTGAGGGTTATGGCTACACCTTC. The gene calls are TRBV12-3 or TRBV12-4 and TRBJ1-2; D is unclear. The V and J ends lost 3 bases and 5 bases respectively, with 7 bases between them. This CDR3 has 12 amino acids.

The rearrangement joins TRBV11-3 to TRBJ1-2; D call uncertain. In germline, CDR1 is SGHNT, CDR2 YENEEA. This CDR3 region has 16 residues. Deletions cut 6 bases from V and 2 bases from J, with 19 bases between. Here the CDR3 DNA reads TGTGCCAGCAGTAAAGGTTCGACCAGGTCGAACTATGGCTACACCTTC. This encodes CASSKGSTRSNYGYTF.

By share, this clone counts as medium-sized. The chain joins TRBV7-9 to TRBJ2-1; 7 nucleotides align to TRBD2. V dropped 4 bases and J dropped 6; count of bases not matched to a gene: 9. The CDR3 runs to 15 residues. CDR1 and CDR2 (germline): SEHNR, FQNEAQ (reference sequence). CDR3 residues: CASSSGSGVTNEQFF. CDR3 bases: TGTGCCAGCAGCTCCGGAAGCGGGGTTACCAATGAGCAGTTCTTC.

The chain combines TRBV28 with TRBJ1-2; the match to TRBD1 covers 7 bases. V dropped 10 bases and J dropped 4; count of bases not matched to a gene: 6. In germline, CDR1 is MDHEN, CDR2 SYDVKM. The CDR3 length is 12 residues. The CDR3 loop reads CATEQGTYGYTF. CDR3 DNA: TGTGCCACTGAACAGGGGACCTATGGCTACACCTTC.

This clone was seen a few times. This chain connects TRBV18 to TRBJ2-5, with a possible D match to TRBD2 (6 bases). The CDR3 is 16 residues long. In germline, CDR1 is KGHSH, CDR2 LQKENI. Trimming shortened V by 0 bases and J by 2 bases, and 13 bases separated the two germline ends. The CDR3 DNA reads TGTGCCAGCTCACCACCGTGGGCGGGGCCACAAGAGACCCAGTACTTC. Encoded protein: CASSPPWAGPQETQYF.

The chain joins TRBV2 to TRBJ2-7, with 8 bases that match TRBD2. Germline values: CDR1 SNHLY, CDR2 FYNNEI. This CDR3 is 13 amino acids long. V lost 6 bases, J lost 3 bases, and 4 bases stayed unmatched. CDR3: CASRGSGGYEQYF. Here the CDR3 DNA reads TGTGCCAGCAGAGGAAGCGGGGGCTACGAGCAGTACTTC.

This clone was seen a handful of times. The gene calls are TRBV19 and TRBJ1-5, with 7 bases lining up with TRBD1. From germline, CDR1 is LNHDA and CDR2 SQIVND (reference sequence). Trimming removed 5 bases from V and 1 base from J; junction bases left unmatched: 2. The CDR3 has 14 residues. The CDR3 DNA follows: TGTGCCAGTAGTGAACAGGGGAGCAATCAGCCCCAGCATTTT. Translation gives CASSEQGSNQPQHF.

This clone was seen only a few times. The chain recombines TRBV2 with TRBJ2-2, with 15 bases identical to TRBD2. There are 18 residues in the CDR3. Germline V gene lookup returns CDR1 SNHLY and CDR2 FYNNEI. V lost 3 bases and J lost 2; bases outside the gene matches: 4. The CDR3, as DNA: TGTGCCAGCAGTGAGAGGGGACTAGCGGGGGGAAACACCGGGGAGCTGTTTTTT. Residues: CASSERGLAGGNTGELFF.

The CDR3 DNA follows: TGTGCCACCAGCAGAGATCCACAGGGTACTGAAGCTTTCTTT. This codes for CATSRDPQGTEAFF. The chain uses TRBV15 and TRBJ1-1, with a possible D match to TRBD1 (6 bases). V was shortened by 0 bases and J by 5 bases, with 10 bases between the two germline ends. The CDR3 spans 14 residues. Germline assignment: CDR1 LNHNV and CDR2 YYDKDF (reference sequence).

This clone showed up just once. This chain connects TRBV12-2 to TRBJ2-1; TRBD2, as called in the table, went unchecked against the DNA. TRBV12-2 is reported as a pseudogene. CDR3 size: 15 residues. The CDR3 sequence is CASRSCFGGRAFRFF. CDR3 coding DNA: TGTGCAAGTCGCTCCTGTTTCGGGGGGCGTGCTTTCCGGTTCTTC.